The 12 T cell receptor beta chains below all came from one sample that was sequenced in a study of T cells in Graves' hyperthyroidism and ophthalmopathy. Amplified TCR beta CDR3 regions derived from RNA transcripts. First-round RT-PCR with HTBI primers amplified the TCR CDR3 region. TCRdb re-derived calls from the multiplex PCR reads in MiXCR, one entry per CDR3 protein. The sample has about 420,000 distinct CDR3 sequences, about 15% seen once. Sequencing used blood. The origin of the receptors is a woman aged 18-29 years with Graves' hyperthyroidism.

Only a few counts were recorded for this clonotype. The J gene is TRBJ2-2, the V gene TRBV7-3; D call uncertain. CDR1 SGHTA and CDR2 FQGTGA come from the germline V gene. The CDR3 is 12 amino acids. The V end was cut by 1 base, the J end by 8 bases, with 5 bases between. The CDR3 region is CASSLNVGELFF. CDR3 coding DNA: TGTGCCAGCAGCTTAAATGTAGGGGAGCTGTTTTTT.

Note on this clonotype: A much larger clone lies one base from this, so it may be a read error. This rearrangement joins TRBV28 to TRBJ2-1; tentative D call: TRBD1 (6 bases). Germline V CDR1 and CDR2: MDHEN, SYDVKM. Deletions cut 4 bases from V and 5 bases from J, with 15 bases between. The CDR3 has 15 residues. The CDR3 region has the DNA TGTGCCAGCAGTTCCTCCGGGACACGTAACAATGAGCAGTTCTTC. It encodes CASSSSGTRNNEQFF.

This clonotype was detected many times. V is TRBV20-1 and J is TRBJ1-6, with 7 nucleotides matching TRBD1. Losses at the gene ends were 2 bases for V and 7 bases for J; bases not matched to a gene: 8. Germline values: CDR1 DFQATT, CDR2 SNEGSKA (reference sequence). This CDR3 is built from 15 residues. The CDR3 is CSARPARGGNSPLHF. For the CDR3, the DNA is TGCAGTGCTAGACCGGCCAGGGGGGGAAATTCACCCCTCCACTTT.

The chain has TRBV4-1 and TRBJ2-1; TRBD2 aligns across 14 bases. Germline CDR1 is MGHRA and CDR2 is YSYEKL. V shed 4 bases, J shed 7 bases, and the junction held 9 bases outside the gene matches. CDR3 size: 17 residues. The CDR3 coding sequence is TGCGCCAGCAGCCCCGGATTGGGACTAGCGGGAGTTAATGAGCAGTTCTTC. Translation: CASSPGLGLAGVNEQFF.

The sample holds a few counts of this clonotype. CDR3 protein: CASTTGTAPHRGYTF. For the CDR3, the DNA is TGTGCCAGTACAACAGGGACAGCTCCTCATCGGGGCTACACCTTC. This chain joins TRBV19 and TRBJ1-2; 7 bases map to TRBD1. In germline, CDR1 is LNHDA, CDR2 SQIVND (reference sequence). V gave up 7 bases and J gave up 8 bases; unmatched junction bases: 16. The CDR3 is 15 residues long. Full variable domain (rest looked up from reference TRBV19 and TRBJ1-2): DGGITQSPKYLFRKEGQNVTLSCEQNLNHDAMYWYRQDPGQGLRLIYYSQIVNDFQKGDIAEGYSVSREKKESFPLTVTSAQKNPTAFYLCASTTGTAPHRGYTFGSGTRLTVV.

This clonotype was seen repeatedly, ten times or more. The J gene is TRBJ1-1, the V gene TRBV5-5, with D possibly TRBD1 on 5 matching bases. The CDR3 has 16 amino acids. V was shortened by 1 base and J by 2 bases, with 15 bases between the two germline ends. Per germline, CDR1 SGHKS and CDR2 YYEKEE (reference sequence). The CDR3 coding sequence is TGTGCCAGCAGCTTGAGGAGGGACGACATAAACACTGAAGCTTTCTTT. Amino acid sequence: CASSLRRDDINTEAFF.

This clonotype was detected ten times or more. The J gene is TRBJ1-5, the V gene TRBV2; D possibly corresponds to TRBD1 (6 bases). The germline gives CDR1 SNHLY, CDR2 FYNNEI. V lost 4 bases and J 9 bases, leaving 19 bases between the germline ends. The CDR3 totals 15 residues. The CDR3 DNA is TGTGCCAGCAGTGTGGAGCGGGGGGGCGGGCTGCCCCAGCATTTT. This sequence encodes CASSVERGGGLPQHF.

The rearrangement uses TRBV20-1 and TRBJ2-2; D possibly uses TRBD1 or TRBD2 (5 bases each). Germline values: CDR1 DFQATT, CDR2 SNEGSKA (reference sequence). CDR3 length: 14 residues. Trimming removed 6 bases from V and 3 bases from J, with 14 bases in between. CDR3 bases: TGCAGTGCGGGGACCGGTAGAGACACCGGGGAGCTGTTTTTT. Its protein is CSAGTGRDTGELFF.

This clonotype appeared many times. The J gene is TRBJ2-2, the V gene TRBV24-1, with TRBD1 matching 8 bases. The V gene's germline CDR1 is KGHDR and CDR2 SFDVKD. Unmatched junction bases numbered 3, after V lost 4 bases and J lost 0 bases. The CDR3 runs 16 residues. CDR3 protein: CATSDAQGANTGELFF. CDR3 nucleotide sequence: TGTGCCACCAGTGACGCACAGGGGGCGAACACCGGGGAGCTGTTTTTT.

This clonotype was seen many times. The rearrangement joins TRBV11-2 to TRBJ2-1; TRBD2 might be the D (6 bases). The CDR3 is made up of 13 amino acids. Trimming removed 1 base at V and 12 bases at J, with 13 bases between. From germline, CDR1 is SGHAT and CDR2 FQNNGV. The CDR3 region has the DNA TGTGCCAGCAGCTTAGTTGGTCTGGAGGGGCAGTTCTTC. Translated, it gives CASSLVGLEGQFF.

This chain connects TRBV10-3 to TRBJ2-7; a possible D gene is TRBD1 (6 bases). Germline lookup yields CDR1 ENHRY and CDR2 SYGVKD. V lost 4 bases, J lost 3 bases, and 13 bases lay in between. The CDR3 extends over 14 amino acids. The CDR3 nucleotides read TGTGCCATCAGTGGGTCCGGGACAAACTACGAGCAGTACTTC. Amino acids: CAISGSGTNYEQYF.

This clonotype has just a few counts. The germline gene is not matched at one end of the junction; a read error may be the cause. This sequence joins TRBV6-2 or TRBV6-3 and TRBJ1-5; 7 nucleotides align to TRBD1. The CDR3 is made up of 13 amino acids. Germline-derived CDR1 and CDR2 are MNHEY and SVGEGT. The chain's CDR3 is CAGSDRGNQPQHF. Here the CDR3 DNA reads TGTGCCGGCAGCGACAGGGGCAATCAGCCCCAGCATTTT.